The sequence of this T cell receptor beta chain was determined in a study of low-dose radiotherapy and immunotherapy resistance in tumors. As for the study in general: Across 26 weeks, 13 Gy in total went to Cohort 2, delivered as 1 Gy per fraction every two weeks.

This CDR3 has 13 residues. The junction had 8 bases not matched to a gene; V was cut back by 7 bases and J by 11 bases. The germline V gene has CDR1 LNHDA and CDR2 SQIVND (reference sequence). Time point specified: before trial treatment. TRAV- and TRBV-specific primers, spanning alpha and beta chains, primed first-strand cDNA. Amplification, which lasted 20 PCR cycles, used a constant-region primer and V-primer adapter to amplify TCRs. TCRdb re-called the reads with MiXCR, one entry per CDR3 protein. Seen here are 60,000 to 90,000 distinct CDR3 sequences, roughly 31% observed once, and the top ten hold approximately 10%.

The TCR comes from a female donor with ovarian cancer. This rearrangement joins TRBV19 to TRBJ1-6; 7 positions agree with TRBD1. The specimen comprised PBMCs, sampled before treatment. This CDR3 is CASTDRARTPLHF. The CDR3 DNA reads TGTGCCAGTACCGACAGGGCGAGGACACCCCTCCACTTT.